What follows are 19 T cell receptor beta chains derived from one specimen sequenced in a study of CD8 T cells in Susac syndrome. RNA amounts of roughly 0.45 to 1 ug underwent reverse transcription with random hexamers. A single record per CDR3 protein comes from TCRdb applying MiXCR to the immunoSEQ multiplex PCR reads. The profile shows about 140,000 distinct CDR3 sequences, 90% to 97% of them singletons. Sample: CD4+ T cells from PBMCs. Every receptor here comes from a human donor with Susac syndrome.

CDR3 nucleotide sequence: TGTGCCAGCAGAAAGCGAGTGGGACAGTCGCCCTCCTACGAGCAGTACTTC. It translates to CASRKRVGQSPSYEQYF. The chain couples TRBV6-1 to TRBJ2-7; 7 positions agree with TRBD1. Germline CDR1 MNHNS, CDR2 SASEGT. The J segment lost 0 bases and the V segment lost 6 bases, leaving 14 bases of the junction unmatched. There are 17 residues in the CDR3.

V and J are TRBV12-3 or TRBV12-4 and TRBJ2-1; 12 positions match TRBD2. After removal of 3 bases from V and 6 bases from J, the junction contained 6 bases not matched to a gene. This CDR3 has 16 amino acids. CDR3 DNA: TGTGCCAGCAGTTTCAGGGCTAGCGGGAGGGCCAATGAGCAGTTCTTC. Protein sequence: CASSFRASGRANEQFF.

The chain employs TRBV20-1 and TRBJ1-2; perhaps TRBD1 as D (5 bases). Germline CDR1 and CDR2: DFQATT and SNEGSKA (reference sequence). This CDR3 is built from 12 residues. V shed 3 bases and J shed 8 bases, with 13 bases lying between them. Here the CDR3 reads CSASSGEGGYTF. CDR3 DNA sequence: TGCAGTGCTAGCTCGGGGGAGGGGGGCTACACCTTC.

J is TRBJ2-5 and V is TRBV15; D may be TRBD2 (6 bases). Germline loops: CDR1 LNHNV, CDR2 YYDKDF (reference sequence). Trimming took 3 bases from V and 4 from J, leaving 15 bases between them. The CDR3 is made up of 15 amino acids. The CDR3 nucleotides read TGTGCCACCAGCAGGGAACGACTAGGGGTAGAGACCCAGTACTTC. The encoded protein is CATSRERLGVETQYF.

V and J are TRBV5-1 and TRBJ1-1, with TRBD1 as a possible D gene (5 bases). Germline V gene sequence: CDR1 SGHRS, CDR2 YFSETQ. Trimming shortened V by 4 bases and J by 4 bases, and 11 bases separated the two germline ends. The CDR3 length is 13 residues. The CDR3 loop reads CASSTGKGTEAFF. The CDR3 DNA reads TGCGCCAGCAGCACAGGAAAGGGCACTGAAGCTTTCTTT.

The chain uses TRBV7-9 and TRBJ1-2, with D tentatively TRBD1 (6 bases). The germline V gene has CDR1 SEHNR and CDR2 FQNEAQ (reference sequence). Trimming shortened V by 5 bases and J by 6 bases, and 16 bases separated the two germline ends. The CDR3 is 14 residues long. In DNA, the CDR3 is TGTGCCAGCAGCGATACAGGGTCTGGGGATGGCTACACCTTC. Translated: CASSDTGSGDGYTF.

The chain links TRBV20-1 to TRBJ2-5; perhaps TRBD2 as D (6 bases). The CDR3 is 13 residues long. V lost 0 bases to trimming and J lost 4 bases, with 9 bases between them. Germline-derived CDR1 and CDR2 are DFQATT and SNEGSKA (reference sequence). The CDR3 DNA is TGCAGTGCTAGAGACGGAGGGTCAGAGACCCAGTACTTC. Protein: CSARDGGSETQYF.

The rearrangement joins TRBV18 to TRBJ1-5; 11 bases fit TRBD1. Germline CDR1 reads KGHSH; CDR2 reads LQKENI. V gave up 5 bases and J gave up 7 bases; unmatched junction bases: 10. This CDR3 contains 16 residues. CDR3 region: CASSTLGQGAAQPQHF. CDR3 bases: TGTGCCAGCTCAACGCTCGGACAGGGGGCTGCGCAGCCCCAGCATTTT.

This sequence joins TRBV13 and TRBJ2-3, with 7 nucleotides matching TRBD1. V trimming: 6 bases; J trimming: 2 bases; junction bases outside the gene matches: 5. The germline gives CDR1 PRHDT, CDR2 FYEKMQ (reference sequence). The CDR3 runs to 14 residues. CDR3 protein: CASRPDRSTDTQYF. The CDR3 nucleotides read TGTGCCAGCAGACCGGACAGGTCCACAGATACGCAGTATTTT. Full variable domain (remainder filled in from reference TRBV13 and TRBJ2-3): AAGVIQSPRHLIKEKRETATLKCYPIPRHDTVYWYQQGPGQDPQFLISFYEKMQSDKGSIPDRFSAQQFSDYHSELNMSSLELGDSALYFCASRPDRSTDTQYFGPGTRLTVL.

The CDR3 protein is CASGVGGPLKQFF. The CDR3 DNA is TGTGCCAGCGGGGTCGGGGGGCCCCTAAAGCAGTTCTTC. The chain combines TRBV28 with TRBJ2-1; D might be TRBD2 (7 bases). V was pared by 8 bases and J by 11 bases, with 19 bases between. CDR3 size: 13 residues. The germline CDR1 and CDR2 sequences are MDHEN and SYDVKM. The variable domain in full, completed from reference TRBV28 and TRBJ2-1, reads DVKVTQSSRYLVKRTGEKVFLECVQDMDHENMFWYRQDPGLGLRLIYFSYDVKMKEKGDIPEGYSVSREKKERFSLILESASTNQTSMYLCASGVGGPLKQFFGPGTRLTVL.

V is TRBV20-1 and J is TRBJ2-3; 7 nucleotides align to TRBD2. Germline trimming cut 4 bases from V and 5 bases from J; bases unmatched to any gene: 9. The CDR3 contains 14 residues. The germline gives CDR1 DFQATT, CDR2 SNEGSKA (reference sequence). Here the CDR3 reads CSATPGGWEDTQYF. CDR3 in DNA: TGCAGTGCTACCCCGGGGGGTTGGGAAGATACGCAGTATTTT.

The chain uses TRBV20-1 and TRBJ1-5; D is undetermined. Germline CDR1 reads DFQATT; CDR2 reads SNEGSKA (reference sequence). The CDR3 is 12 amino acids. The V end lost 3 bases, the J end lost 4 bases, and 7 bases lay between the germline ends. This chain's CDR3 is CSASIGNQPQHF. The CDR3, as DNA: TGCAGTGCTAGTATAGGTAATCAGCCCCAGCATTTT.

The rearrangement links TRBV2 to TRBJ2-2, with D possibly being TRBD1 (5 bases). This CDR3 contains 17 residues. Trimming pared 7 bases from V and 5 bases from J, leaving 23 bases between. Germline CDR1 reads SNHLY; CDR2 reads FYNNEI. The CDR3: CASTQGRQGRGTGELFF. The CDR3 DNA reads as TGTGCCAGCACCCAAGGGCGGCAGGGAAGAGGAACCGGGGAGCTGTTTTTT.

The CDR3, as DNA: TGCGCCAGCAGCTTGTCACAGACCCTCTCTGGCTACACCTTC. Translating gives CASSLSQTLSGYTF. V usage is TRBV5-1 and J usage is TRBJ1-2; D is ambiguous. The CDR3 covers 14 residues. Germline V gene data show CDR1 as SGHRS and CDR2 as YFSETQ. Deletions cut 1 base from V and 7 bases from J, with 14 bases between.

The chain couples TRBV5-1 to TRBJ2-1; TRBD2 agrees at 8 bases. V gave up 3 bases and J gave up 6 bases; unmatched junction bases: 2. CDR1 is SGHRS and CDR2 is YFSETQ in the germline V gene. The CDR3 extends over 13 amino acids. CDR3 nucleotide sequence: TGCGCCAGCAGCTCGGGGGGGAGCAATGAGCAGTTCTTC. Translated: CASSSGGSNEQFF.

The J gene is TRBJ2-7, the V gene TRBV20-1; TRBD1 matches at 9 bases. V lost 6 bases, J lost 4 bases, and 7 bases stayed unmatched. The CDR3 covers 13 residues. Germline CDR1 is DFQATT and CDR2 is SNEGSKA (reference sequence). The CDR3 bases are TGCAGTGCGCGACAGGGGGTGGGGTACGAGCAGTACTTC. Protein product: CSARQGVGYEQYF.

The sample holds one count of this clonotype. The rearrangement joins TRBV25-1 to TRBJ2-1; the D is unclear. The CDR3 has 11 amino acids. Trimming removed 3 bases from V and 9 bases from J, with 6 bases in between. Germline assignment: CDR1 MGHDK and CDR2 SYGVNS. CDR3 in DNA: TGTGCCAGCAGTGACCGCAGTGAGCAGTTCTTC. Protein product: CASSDRSEQFF.

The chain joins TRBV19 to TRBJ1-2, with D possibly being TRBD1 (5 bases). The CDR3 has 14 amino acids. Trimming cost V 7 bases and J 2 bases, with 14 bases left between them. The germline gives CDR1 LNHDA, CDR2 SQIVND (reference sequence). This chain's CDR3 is CASNPTRGNYGYTF. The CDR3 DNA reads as TGTGCCAGTAATCCCACAAGGGGCAACTATGGCTACACCTTC.

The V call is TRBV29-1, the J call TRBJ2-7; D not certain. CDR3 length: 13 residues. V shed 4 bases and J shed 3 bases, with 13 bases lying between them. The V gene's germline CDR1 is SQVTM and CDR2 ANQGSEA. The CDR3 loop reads CSVVPDTLYEQYF. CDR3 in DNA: TGCAGCGTTGTCCCCGACACTCTCTACGAGCAGTACTTC.